The 24 T cell receptor beta chains below all came from one sample that was sequenced in a study of control samples from healthy donors and cancer patients. The assay was immunoSEQ multiplex PCR, and TCRdb's table has in-frame clones only and misses some. The sample yields 350,000 to 450,000 clones, around 90% seen once. Sample: PBMCs. Receptor source: a man in his forties or fifties with head and neck cancer.

The count of this clone is one. The chain carries TRBV10-3 and TRBJ2-1; 9 bases fit TRBD1. CDR1 is ENHRY and CDR2 is SYGVKD in the germline V gene. The length of the CDR3 is 16 residues. The V segment lost 2 bases and the J segment 11 bases; nucleotides outside the gene matches: 13. CDR3: CAISEGTGIDNDKQFF. The CDR3, as DNA: TGTGCCATCAGTGAGGGGACAGGGATTGACAACGACAAGCAGTTCTTC.

The chain recombines TRBV9 with TRBJ2-7; tentatively, D is TRBD1 (6 bases). Germline CDR1 reads SGDLS; CDR2 reads YYNGEE. CDR3 length: 15 residues. The V end lost 4 bases, the J end lost 1 base, and 15 bases lay between the germline ends. The CDR3 coding sequence is TGTGCCAGCAGCCGGACAGCAACGGCGTCCTACGAGCAGTACTTC. This translates into CASSRTATASYEQYF.

This sequence joins TRBV27 and TRBJ1-5; D is possibly TRBD1 (5 bases). The V end was cut by 6 bases, the J end by 7 bases, with 13 bases between. CDR1 MNHEY and CDR2 SMNVEV come from the germline V gene (reference sequence). The CDR3 spans 13 residues. The chain's CDR3 is CASRNRRDQPQHF. The CDR3 DNA follows: TGTGCCAGCAGAAACCGCAGGGACCAGCCCCAGCATTTT.

The chain joins TRBV25-1 to TRBJ2-1; 7 positions match TRBD1. Germline V gene data show CDR1 as MGHDK and CDR2 as SYGVNS. V was pared by 4 bases and J by 2 bases, with 11 bases of the junction left unmatched. The CDR3 is 17 amino acids. Here the CDR3 reads CASSATTGAITYNEQFF. The CDR3, as DNA: TGTGCCAGCAGTGCCACAACAGGGGCAATCACCTACAATGAGCAGTTCTTC. The variable domain in full, completed from reference TRBV25-1 and TRBJ2-1, reads EADIYQTPRYLVIGTGKKITLECSQTMGHDKMYWYQQDPGMELHLIHYSYGVNSTEKGDLSSESTVSRIRTEHFPLTLESARPSHTSQYLCASSATTGAITYNEQFFGPGTRLTVL.

Only a few counts were recorded for this clone. CDR3 amino acids: CASRPREGGVEKLFF. In DNA form, the CDR3 reads TGTGCCAGCAGACCCAGGGAAGGAGGCGTTGAAAAACTGTTTTTT. V and J are TRBV6-6 and TRBJ1-4, with D maybe TRBD1 (5 bases). The CDR3 totals 15 residues. From germline, CDR1 is MNHNY and CDR2 SVGAGI (reference sequence). V was pared by 6 bases and J by 7 bases, with 18 bases between.

This sequence joins TRBV28 and TRBJ1-2, with D unresolved. Germline CDR1 MDHEN, CDR2 SYDVKM. V dropped 3 bases and J dropped 0 bases, with 5 bases sitting between them. This CDR3 is built from 13 residues. The CDR3 DNA reads as TGTGCCAGCAGTTTTGTCGCTAACTATGGCTACACCTTC. Encoded protein: CASSFVANYGYTF.

The chain joins TRBV5-1 to TRBJ2-2; TRBD1 might be the D (5 bases). The CDR3 covers 16 residues. CDR1 is SGHRS and CDR2 is YFSETQ in the germline V gene. Trimming shortened V by 0 bases and J by 0 bases, and 9 bases separated the two germline ends. The CDR3 nucleotides are TGCGCCAGCAGCTTGGCCGCAGGGCCGAACACCGGGGAGCTGTTTTTT. It encodes CASSLAAGPNTGELFF.

This chain joins TRBV27 and TRBJ2-1; 9 bases align to TRBD2. Germline V gene lookup returns CDR1 MNHEY and CDR2 SMNVEV (reference sequence). The CDR3 has 14 residues. J lost 8 bases, V lost 5 bases, and 7 bases had no gene match. The CDR3, as DNA: TGTGCCAGCAGTCCCGGACTAGCGAGCCATGAGCAGTTCTTC. This codes for CASSPGLASHEQFF.

This chain uses TRBV27 with TRBJ2-7, with TRBD2 matching over 11 bases. Germline V gives CDR1 MNHEY, CDR2 SMNVEV (reference sequence). J lost 2 bases, V lost 4 bases, and 4 bases had no gene match. The CDR3 is 15 amino acids. The DNA for the CDR3 is TGTGCCAGCAGTTCCACTAGCGGGGGTACCTACGAGCAGTACTTC. Protein sequence: CASSSTSGGTYEQYF.

This clone was counted once. The chain recombines TRBV7-3 with TRBJ2-2; perhaps TRBD1 as D (5 bases). CDR1 is SGHTA, CDR2 FQGTGA, per germline. V lost 5 bases and J lost 4, with 11 bases in between. CDR3 length: 14 residues. The CDR3 DNA reads TGTGCCAGCAGCCAGGGTTTGGGCACCGGGGAGCTGTTTTTT. Translating it yields CASSQGLGTGELFF.

V and J are TRBV6-5 and TRBJ2-1, with D maybe TRBD2 (6 bases). The CDR3 is 14 amino acids. Per the germline V gene, CDR1 is MNHEY and CDR2 is SVGAGI. V gave up 4 bases and J gave up 5 bases, with 12 bases separating them. The CDR3 loop is CASSSSGLHNEQFF. Here the CDR3 DNA reads TGTGCCAGCAGTTCCTCGGGACTTCACAATGAGCAGTTCTTC.

The chain is built from TRBV27 and TRBJ2-1, with a possible D match to TRBD2 (6 bases). Germline-derived CDR1 and CDR2 are MNHEY and SMNVEV (reference sequence). Trimming took off 6 bases at V and 3 bases at J, with 15 bases between the two ends. The CDR3 consists of 15 residues. CDR3 DNA: TGTGCCAGCAGCCGCTCCGGGACTTTCTACAATGAGCAGTTCTTC. Translated, it gives CASSRSGTFYNEQFF.

CDR3 in amino acids: CASSQDIGSYNEQFF. The CDR3 nucleotides read TGTGCCAGCAGTCAGGACATAGGCTCCTACAATGAGCAGTTCTTC. V is TRBV7-6 and J is TRBJ2-1, with D tentatively TRBD1 (5 bases). Germline lookup yields CDR1 SGHVS and CDR2 FNYEAQ. The CDR3 has 15 amino acids. Trimming shortened V by 6 bases and J by 0 bases, and 12 bases separated the two germline ends.

The genes are TRBV5-6 and TRBJ1-2; TRBD1 agrees at 7 bases. Trimming removed 4 bases from V and 2 bases from J; junction bases left unmatched: 5. There are 14 residues in the CDR3. The germline gives CDR1 SGHDT, CDR2 YYEEEE. Here the CDR3 reads CASSLLQGNYGYTF. The DNA for the CDR3 is TGTGCCAGCAGCCTCCTACAGGGGAACTATGGCTACACCTTC. Filled out from reference TRBV5-6 and TRBJ1-2, the complete variable domain reads DAGVTQSPTHLIKTRGQQVTLRCSPKSGHDTVSWYQQALGQGPQFIFQYYEEEERQRGNFPDRFSGHQFPNYSSELNVNALLLGDSALYLCASSLLQGNYGYTFGSGTRLTVV.

The chain carries TRBV28 and TRBJ2-5, with 8 bases matching TRBD1. Germline-derived CDR1 and CDR2 are MDHEN and SYDVKM. Trimming removed 7 bases from V and 4 bases from J; junction bases left unmatched: 14. The CDR3 extends over 16 amino acids. The CDR3 DNA follows: TGTGCCAGCAACTACGGCACCGGACAGGGCCGAGAGACCCAGTACTTC. Translated, it gives CASNYGTGQGRETQYF.

The CDR3 DNA sequence: TGTGCCACCAGTGATTTTGGGACAGGGGGCTATAGCAATCAGCCCCAGCATTTT. It yields the protein CATSDFGTGGYSNQPQHF. The chain uses TRBV24-1 and TRBJ1-5; 12 bases line up with TRBD1. V shed 1 base, J shed 0 bases, and the junction held 3 bases outside the gene matches. The CDR3 is 18 amino acids. In germline, CDR1 is KGHDR, CDR2 SFDVKD.

The chain links TRBV5-1 to TRBJ2-7; D possibly matches TRBD1 or TRBD2 (5 bases each). Germline V gene data show CDR1 as SGHRS and CDR2 as YFSETQ. CDR3 length: 15 amino acids. V was trimmed by 0 bases and J by 5 bases, leaving 15 bases between them. CDR3 DNA sequence: TGCGCCAGCAGCTTGGGGTCCCCCGGGACGAACGAGCAGTACTTC. Translating it yields CASSLGSPGTNEQYF.

V and J are TRBV30 and TRBJ1-2; unclear D gene. The germline gives CDR1 GTSNPN, CDR2 SVGIG (reference sequence). V lost 1 base to trimming and J lost 3 bases, with 3 bases between them. The CDR3 extends over 11 amino acids. CDR3 amino acids: CAWSEDYGYTF. The CDR3 nucleotides read TGTGCCTGGAGTGAGGACTATGGCTACACCTTC.

The chain combines TRBV20-1 with TRBJ1-2, with 9 bases aligning to TRBD1. In germline, CDR1 is DFQATT, CDR2 SNEGSKA (reference sequence). The V segment lost 3 bases and the J segment 6 bases; nucleotides outside the gene matches: 11. The CDR3 contains 15 residues. The CDR3 spells CSASSGQGPFDGYTF. Here the CDR3 DNA reads TGCAGTGCTAGTTCGGGACAGGGACCTTTCGATGGCTACACCTTC.

The J gene is TRBJ2-1, the V gene TRBV5-1; tentative D call: TRBD2 (6 bases). This CDR3 is 13 amino acids long. CDR1 is SGHRS, CDR2 YFSETQ, per germline. The V gene lost 6 bases and the J gene lost 8 bases, with 15 bases spanning the gap. CDR3 nucleotide sequence: TGCGCCAGCAACCCTAGCGCGGGTGATGAGCAGTTCTTC. Its protein product is CASNPSAGDEQFF.

The J gene is TRBJ2-1, the V gene TRBV4-1; 8 bases are shared with TRBD2. The CDR3 is 17 amino acids. CDR1 is MGHRA, CDR2 YSYEKL, per germline. J was trimmed by 1 base and V by 3 bases; bases with no gene match: 8. The CDR3 DNA sequence: TGCGCCAGCAGCCAGGAAGGACTAGCAGCTTCCTACAATGAGCAGTTCTTC. It codes for CASSQEGLAASYNEQFF.

The chain has TRBV4-3 and TRBJ2-2; TRBD2 aligns across 8 bases. Germline-derived CDR1 and CDR2 are LGHNA and YSLEER. The CDR3 loop spans 16 amino acids. Unmatched junction bases numbered 4, after V lost 1 base and J lost 3 bases. CDR3 DNA: TGCGCCAGCAGCCAAGTGGTCGGGGGGGACACCGGGGAGCTGTTTTTT. Translation gives CASSQVVGGDTGELFF.

The J gene is TRBJ2-2, the V gene TRBV19; weak D call: TRBD1 (5 bases). CDR3 length: 14 residues. CDR1 and CDR2 from the germline V gene are LNHDA and SQIVND (reference sequence). The V end was cut by 5 bases, the J end by 5 bases, with 12 bases between. CDR3 region: CASSPARQTGELFF. CDR3 sequence (DNA): TGTGCCAGTAGTCCGGCCCGACAGACCGGGGAGCTGTTTTTT.

This sequence joins TRBV24-1 and TRBJ1-1; 9 nucleotides match TRBD1. The CDR3 loop spans 13 amino acids. CDR1 KGHDR and CDR2 SFDVKD come from the germline V gene. V dropped 3 bases and J dropped 10; count of bases not matched to a gene: 5. The CDR3 loop is CATSDGDRAGAFF. The CDR3 DNA reads as TGTGCCACCAGTGATGGGGACAGGGCGGGAGCTTTCTTT.